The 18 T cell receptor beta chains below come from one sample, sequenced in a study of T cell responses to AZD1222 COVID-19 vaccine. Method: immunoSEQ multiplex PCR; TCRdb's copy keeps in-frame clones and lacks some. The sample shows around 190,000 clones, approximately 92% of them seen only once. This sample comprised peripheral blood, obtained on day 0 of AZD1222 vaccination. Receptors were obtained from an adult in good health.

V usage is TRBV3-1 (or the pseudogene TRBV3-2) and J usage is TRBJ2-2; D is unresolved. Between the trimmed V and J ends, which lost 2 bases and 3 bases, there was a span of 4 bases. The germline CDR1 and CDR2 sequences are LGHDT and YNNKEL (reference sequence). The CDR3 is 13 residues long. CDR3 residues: CASSQSDTGELFF. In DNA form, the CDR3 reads TGTGCCAGCAGCCAATCAGACACCGGGGAGCTGTTTTTT.

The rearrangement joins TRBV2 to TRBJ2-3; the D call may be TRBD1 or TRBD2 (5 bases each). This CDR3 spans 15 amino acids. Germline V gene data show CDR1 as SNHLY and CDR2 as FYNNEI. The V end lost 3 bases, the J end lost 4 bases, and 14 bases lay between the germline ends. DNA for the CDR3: TGTGCCAGCAGTGAGGGAGACAGAGGTTCAGATACGCAGTATTTT. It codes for CASSEGDRGSDTQYF.

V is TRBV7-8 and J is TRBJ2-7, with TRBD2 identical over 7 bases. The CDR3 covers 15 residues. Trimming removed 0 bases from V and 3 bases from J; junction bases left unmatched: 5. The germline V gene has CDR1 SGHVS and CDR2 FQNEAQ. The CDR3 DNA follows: TGTGCCAGCAGCTTAGCTAGCGGGCAGCTCTACGAGCAGTACTTC. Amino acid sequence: CASSLASGQLYEQYF.

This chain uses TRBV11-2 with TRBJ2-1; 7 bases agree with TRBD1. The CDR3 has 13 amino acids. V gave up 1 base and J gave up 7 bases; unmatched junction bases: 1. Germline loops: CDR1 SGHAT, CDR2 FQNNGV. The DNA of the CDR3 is TGTGCCAGCAGCTTAGGCAGGGGGAATGAGCAGTTCTTC. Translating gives CASSLGRGNEQFF.

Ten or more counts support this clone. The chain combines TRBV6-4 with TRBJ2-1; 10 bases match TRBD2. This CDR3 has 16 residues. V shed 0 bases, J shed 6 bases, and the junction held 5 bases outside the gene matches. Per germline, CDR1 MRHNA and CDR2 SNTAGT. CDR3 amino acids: CASSDSTSGGANEQFF. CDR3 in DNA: TGTGCCAGCAGTGACTCTACCAGCGGGGGGGCCAATGAGCAGTTCTTC.

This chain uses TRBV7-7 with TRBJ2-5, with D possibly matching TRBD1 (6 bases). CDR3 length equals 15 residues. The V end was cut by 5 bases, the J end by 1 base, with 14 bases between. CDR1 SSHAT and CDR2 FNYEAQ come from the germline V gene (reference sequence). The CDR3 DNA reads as TGTGCCAGCAGCAAACAGACAGGACGCCAAGAGACCCAGTACTTC. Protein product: CASSKQTGRQETQYF.

The CDR3 reads CASSRQGGGTEAFF. The CDR3 DNA reads as TGTGCCAGCAGCCGACAGGGAGGTGGCACTGAAGCTTTCTTT. The chain uses TRBV7-9 and TRBJ1-1; 7 bases map to TRBD1. CDR1 SEHNR and CDR2 FQNEAQ come from the germline V gene (reference sequence). The V and J ends lost 5 bases and 4 bases, in that order; junction bases with no gene match: 7. The CDR3 covers 14 residues.

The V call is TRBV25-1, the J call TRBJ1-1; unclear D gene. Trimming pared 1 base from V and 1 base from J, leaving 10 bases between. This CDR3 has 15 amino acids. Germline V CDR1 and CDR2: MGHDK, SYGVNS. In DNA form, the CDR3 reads TGTGCCAGCAGTGAATCGTGGGCCGCGAACACTGAAGCTTTCTTT. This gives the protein CASSESWAANTEAFF.

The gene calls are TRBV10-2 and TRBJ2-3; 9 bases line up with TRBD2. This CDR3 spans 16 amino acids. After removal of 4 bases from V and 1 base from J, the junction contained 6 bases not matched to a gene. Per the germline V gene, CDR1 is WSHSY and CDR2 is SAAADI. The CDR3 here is CASSGKRTSGTDTQYF. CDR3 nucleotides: TGCGCCAGCAGTGGGAAACGGACTAGCGGCACAGATACGCAGTATTTT.

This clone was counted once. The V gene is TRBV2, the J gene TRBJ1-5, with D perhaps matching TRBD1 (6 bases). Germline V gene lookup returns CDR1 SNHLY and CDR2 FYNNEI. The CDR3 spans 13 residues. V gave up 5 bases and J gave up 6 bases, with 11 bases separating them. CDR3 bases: TGTGCCAGCAGTTACAGGGAGGGTCAGCCCCAGCATTTT. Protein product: CASSYREGQPQHF.

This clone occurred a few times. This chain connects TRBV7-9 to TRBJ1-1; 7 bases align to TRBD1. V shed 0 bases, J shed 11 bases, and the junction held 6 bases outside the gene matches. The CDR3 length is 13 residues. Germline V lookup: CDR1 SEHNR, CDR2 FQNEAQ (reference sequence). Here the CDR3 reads CASSLAGTEAAFF. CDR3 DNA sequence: TGTGCCAGCAGCTTAGCCGGGACAGAAGCCGCTTTCTTT.

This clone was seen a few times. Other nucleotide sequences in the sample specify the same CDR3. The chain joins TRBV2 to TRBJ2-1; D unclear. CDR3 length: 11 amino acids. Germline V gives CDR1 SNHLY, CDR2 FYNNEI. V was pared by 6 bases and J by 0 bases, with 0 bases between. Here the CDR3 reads CASSSYNEQFF. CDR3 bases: TGTGCCAGCAGCTCCTACAATGAGCAGTTCTTC.

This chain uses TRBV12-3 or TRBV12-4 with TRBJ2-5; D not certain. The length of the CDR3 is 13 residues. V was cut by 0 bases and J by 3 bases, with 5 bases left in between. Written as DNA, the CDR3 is TGTGCCAGCAGTTTAGCGGGGAAAGAGACCCAGTACTTC. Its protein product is CASSLAGKETQYF.

CDR3 in amino acids: CASSDRNTEAFF. DNA for the CDR3: TGTGCCAGTAGTGACAGGAACACTGAAGCTTTCTTT. The rearrangement links TRBV19 to TRBJ1-1; possibly TRBD1 for D (5 bases). The CDR3 has 12 amino acids. CDR1 and CDR2 (germline): LNHDA, SQIVND (reference sequence). The V and J ends lost 5 bases and 1 base respectively, with 5 bases between them.

In DNA form, the CDR3 reads TGTGCCAGCAGAGGGGGGGTAGACACCGGGGAGCTGTTTTTT. This encodes CASRGGVDTGELFF. The chain recombines TRBV2 with TRBJ2-2; TRBD2 might be the D (7 bases). V lost 6 bases, J lost 3 bases, and 11 bases lay in between. The germline CDR1 and CDR2 sequences are SNHLY and FYNNEI. This CDR3 has 14 amino acids.

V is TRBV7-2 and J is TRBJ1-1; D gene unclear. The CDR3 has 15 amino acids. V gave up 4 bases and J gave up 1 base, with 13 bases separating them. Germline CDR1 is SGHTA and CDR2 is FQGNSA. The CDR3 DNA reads TGTGCCAGCAGCTCCCCTGAATCCAGGAACACTGAAGCTTTCTTT. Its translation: CASSSPESRNTEAFF.

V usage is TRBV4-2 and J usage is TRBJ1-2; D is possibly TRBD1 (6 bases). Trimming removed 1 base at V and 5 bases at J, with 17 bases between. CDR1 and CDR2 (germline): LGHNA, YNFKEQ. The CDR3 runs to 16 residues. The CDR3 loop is CASSQGREAQGYGYTF. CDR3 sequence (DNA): TGTGCCAGCAGCCAAGGCAGGGAGGCTCAGGGGTATGGCTACACCTTC.

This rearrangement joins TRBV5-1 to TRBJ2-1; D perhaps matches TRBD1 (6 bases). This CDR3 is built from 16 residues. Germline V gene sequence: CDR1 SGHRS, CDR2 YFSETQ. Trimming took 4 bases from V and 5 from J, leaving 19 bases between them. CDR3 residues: CASSIAGTPINNEQFF. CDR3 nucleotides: TGCGCCAGCAGCATAGCAGGGACACCCATTAACAATGAGCAGTTCTTC.